These T cell receptor beta chains were read from a single sample in a study of T cells and Merkel cell carcinoma outcomes. TCRdb's table, derived via immunoSEQ multiplex PCR, lists solely in-frame clones and lacks some. There are some 9,400 clones in the sample; around 84% occur only once, and over 2% lies in the top ten. The sample comprised tumor tissue from Merkel cell carcinoma. All receptors derive from a human donor with Merkel cell carcinoma. CDR3s include the opening cysteine and the closing phenylalanine or tryptophan. The D gene is left open where the match is weak. Clone size is given for some rows only: seen once, a few or many times, or a class if the clone is expanded.

CDR3	DNA	size	D	V	J
CASSLGQYNSPLHF	TGTGCCAGCAGCTTAGGGCAGTATAATTCACCCCTCCACTTT	.	.	TRBV11-2	TRBJ1-6
CASSFQALNNYEQYF	TGCGCCAGCAGCTTCCAGGCCCTAAACAACTACGAGCAGTACTTC	.	.	TRBV5-1	TRBJ2-7
CATSRDLGQGPYGYTF	TGTGCCACCAGCAGAGACCTTGGACAGGGACCCTATGGCTACACCTTC	.	TRBD1	TRBV15	TRBJ1-2
CASSYGQGEAFF	TGCGCCAGCAGCTACGGACAGGGGGAAGCTTTCTTT	.	TRBD1	TRBV5-1	TRBJ1-1
CASSRAGGTDNYGYTF	TGTGCCAGCAGTAGGGCCGGTGGGACAGATAACTATGGCTACACCTTC	.	TRBD1	TRBV28	TRBJ1-2
CASSLVRVQGYTF	TGTGCCAGCAGCTTGGTGCGGGTGCAGGGCTACACCTTC	once	.	TRBV5-4	TRBJ1-2
CASIRSGFNQETQYF	TGTGCCAGCATCCGGAGCGGGTTCAACCAAGAGACCCAGTACTTC	.	.	TRBV5-8	TRBJ2-5
CASKSSTDTQYF	TGTGCCAGCAAATCTAGCACAGATACGCAGTATTTT	once	.	TRBV27	TRBJ2-3
CASSLEANYGYTF	TGTGCCAGCAGCTTAGAGGCTAACTATGGCTACACCTTC	.	.	TRBV7-6	TRBJ1-2
CASSQERQGAYEQYF	TGCGCCAGCAGCCAAGAGAGACAGGGGGCGTACGAGCAGTACTTC	.	TRBD1	TRBV4-1	TRBJ2-7
CASSLGSGLITDTQYF	TGTGCCAGCAGCTTAGGTAGCGGATTGATCACAGATACGCAGTATTTT	.	.	TRBV7-9	TRBJ2-3
CASRLDPGVLGETQYF	TGTGCAAGTCGCTTAGACCCCGGGGTCCTCGGGGAGACCCAGTACTTC	.	.	TRBV12-2	TRBJ2-5
CASSPDRGINEQFF	TGTGCCAGCAGTCCGGACAGGGGGATCAATGAGCAGTTCTTC	.	TRBD1	TRBV28	TRBJ2-1
CASSLQGQETQYF	TGTGCCAGCAGCTTGCAGGGACAAGAGACCCAGTACTTC	few	.	TRBV5-4	TRBJ2-5
CASSLGQGSATQYF	TGCGCCAGCAGCTTGGGACAGGGTTCTGCAACCCAGTACTTC	.	TRBD1	TRBV5-1	TRBJ2-5
CASSLTAAGANVLTF	TGCGCCAGCAGCTTGACAGCAGCTGGGGCCAACGTCCTGACTTTC	.	.	TRBV5-1	TRBJ2-6
CASRPGQGGPGGSPLHF	TGTGCCAGCAGACCGGGACAGGGGGGGCCTGGGGGTTCACCCCTCCACTTT	once	TRBD1	TRBV7-9	TRBJ1-6
CASSLALRNEQFF	TGTGCCAGCAGCTTAGCCCTTAGGAATGAGCAGTTCTTC	.	.	TRBV7-9	TRBJ2-1
CASRAGETGLYEQYF	TGTGCCAGCAGGGCCGGCGAGACAGGTCTCTACGAGCAGTACTTC	.	.	TRBV27	TRBJ2-7
CASRRFTGELFF	TGTGCCAGTAGAAGGTTCACCGGGGAGCTGTTTTTT	few	.	TRBV19	TRBJ2-2
CASSLARGYEQYF	TGTGCCAGCAGCTTAGCGCGCGGGTACGAGCAGTACTTC	.	.	TRBV7-2	TRBJ2-7
CASSPVYTGELFF	TGTGCCAGCAGCCCCGTCTACACCGGGGAGCTGTTTTTT	.	.	TRBV7-9	TRBJ2-2